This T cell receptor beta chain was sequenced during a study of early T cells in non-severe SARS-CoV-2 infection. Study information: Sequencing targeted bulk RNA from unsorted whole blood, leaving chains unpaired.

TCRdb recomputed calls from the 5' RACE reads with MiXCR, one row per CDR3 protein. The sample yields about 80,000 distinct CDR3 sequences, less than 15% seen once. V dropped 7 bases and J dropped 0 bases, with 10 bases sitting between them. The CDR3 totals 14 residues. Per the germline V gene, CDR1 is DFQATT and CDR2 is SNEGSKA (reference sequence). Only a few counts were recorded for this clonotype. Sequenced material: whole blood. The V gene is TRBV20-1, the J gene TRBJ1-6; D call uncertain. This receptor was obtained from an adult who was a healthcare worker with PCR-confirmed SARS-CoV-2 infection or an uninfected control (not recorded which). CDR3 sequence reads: CSVSGSSYNSPLHF. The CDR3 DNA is TGCAGTGTAAGCGGGAGCTCCTATAATTCACCCCTCCACTTT.